A single sample is the source of the 26 T cell receptor beta chains below, sequenced in a study of long-term antiretroviral therapy in people with HIV (dated by TCRdb to about 2022). The immunoSEQ hsTCRB v3.0 assay was used at survey level resolution to sequence the TRB variable region. The immuneACCESS repertoire file appears here via TCRdb, limited to in-frame rearrangements. These files lack a portion of the clones; in checked studies, under half of the deficit traces to unresolved V genes, and the cause of the others is not known. Across this sample there are tens of thousands of clones, with about 91% seen only once. The ten largest account for under 9.5% of the sample. The sequences come from unsorted PBMCs, collected 4.4 years after starting antiretroviral therapy. The receptors here all came from a woman between 50 and 59 years old with HIV.

The chain links TRBV27 to TRBJ1-4; no firm D call. Germline V gives CDR1 MNHEY, CDR2 SMNVEV (reference sequence). The CDR3 sequence is 13 residues long. The V end lost 2 bases, the J end lost 5 bases, and 6 bases lay between the germline ends. The CDR3 here is CASSLLLNEKLFF. CDR3 sequence (DNA): TGTGCCAGCAGTTTACTTCTCAATGAAAAACTGTTTTTT.

The chain couples TRBV7-3 to TRBJ1-4; D unclear. V was clipped by 5 bases and J by 1 base, with 8 bases between them. Germline lookup yields CDR1 SGHTA and CDR2 FQGTGA. The CDR3 has 14 amino acids. DNA of the CDR3: TGTGCCAGCAGCCCGATGGTAACTAATGAAAAACTGTTTTTT. This codes for CASSPMVTNEKLFF.

The V and J genes are TRBV2 and TRBJ2-2; 10 bases fit TRBD2. The CDR3 extends over 15 amino acids. V gave up 6 bases and J gave up 1 base; unmatched junction bases: 2. In germline, CDR1 is SNHLY, CDR2 FYNNEI. The CDR3 nucleotides read TGTGCCAGCAGGGGACTAGCGAGGAACACCGGGGAGCTGTTTTTT. Amino acids: CASRGLARNTGELFF.

The chain carries TRBV11-2 and TRBJ2-3; D gene unclear. This CDR3 comprises 18 residues. Germline V gives CDR1 SGHAT, CDR2 FQNNGV. Trimming cost V 0 bases and J 5 bases, with 21 bases left between them. The CDR3 nucleotides read TGTGCCAGCAGCTTAGACCCCTGGGGAATCGGCCGGAGAGATACGCAGTATTTT. This codes for CASSLDPWGIGRRDTQYF.

This sequence joins TRBV9 and TRBJ2-1; maybe TRBD2 (5 bases). The CDR3 is 19 amino acids. Germline values: CDR1 SGDLS, CDR2 YYNGEE. Deletions cut 0 bases from V and 2 bases from J, with 21 bases between. The CDR3 is CASSVGTYQAERTYNEQFF. The DNA of the CDR3 is TGTGCCAGCAGCGTAGGGACCTATCAAGCGGAACGCACCTACAATGAGCAGTTCTTC.

J is TRBJ1-2 and V is TRBV7-3; maybe TRBD1 (5 bases). The CDR3 totals 14 residues. The germline V gene encodes CDR1 SGHTA and CDR2 FQGTGA. V dropped 5 bases and J dropped 6 bases, with 16 bases sitting between them. CDR3 nucleotide sequence: TGTGCCAGCAGCCCCGCCGGCAGGGCGGATGGCTACACCTTC. Protein sequence: CASSPAGRADGYTF. Filled out from reference TRBV7-3 and TRBJ1-2, the complete variable domain reads GAGVSQTPSNKVTEKGKYVELRCDPISGHTALYWYRQSLGQGPEFLIYFQGTGAADDSGLPNDRFFAVRPEGSVSTLKIQRTERGDSAVYLCASSPAGRADGYTFGSGTRLTVV.

The chain has TRBV29-1 and TRBJ2-3; 11 bases match TRBD2. The CDR3 totals 15 residues. In germline, CDR1 is SQVTM, CDR2 ANQGSEA. Unmatched junction bases numbered 5, after V lost 5 bases and J lost 1 base. The CDR3 region has the DNA TGCAGCGTTAAGGGGACTAGCGGACGCACAGATACGCAGTATTTT. Translation: CSVKGTSGRTDTQYF.

V gene TRBV27 combines with J gene TRBJ1-2; D gene ambiguous. V was pared by 6 bases and J by 1 base, with 15 bases between. There are 15 residues in the CDR3. From germline, CDR1 is MNHEY and CDR2 SMNVEV (reference sequence). CDR3 bases: TGTGCCAGCAGAACAGTTACAGAAAGTAACTATGGCTACACCTTC. Its translation: CASRTVTESNYGYTF.

The V and J genes are TRBV2 and TRBJ1-4; D is ambiguous. V lost 3 bases, J lost 4 bases, and 9 bases lay in between. The CDR3 sequence is 14 residues long. CDR1 is SNHLY, CDR2 FYNNEI, per germline. The CDR3 loop reads CASSETSYNEKLFF. The CDR3 coding sequence is TGTGCCAGCAGTGAGACGAGTTATAATGAAAAACTGTTTTTT.

CDR3 sequence: CASGRESTINSPLHF. DNA for the CDR3: TGTGCCAGCGGGCGGGAAAGCACGATTAATTCACCCCTCCACTTT. This chain links TRBV6-6 with TRBJ1-6; D is uncertain. The CDR3 consists of 15 residues. V was pared by 8 bases and J by 6 bases, with 17 bases between. CDR1 and CDR2 from the germline V gene are MNHNY and SVGAGI (reference sequence).

The chain links TRBV7-9 to TRBJ1-1; D unresolved. The CDR3 has 15 amino acids. The ends were cut back, 1 base at V and 0 bases at J, with 9 bases in the middle. Germline V lookup: CDR1 SEHNR, CDR2 FQNEAQ (reference sequence). The CDR3 region is CASSLGAGLNTEAFF. DNA of the CDR3: TGTGCCAGCAGCTTAGGAGCAGGACTGAACACTGAAGCTTTCTTT.

The rearrangement links TRBV14 to TRBJ2-5; D could derive from TRBD1 or TRBD2 (5 bases each). Trimming took off 1 base at V and 6 bases at J, with 15 bases between the two ends. Germline V lookup: CDR1 SGHDN, CDR2 FVKESK. The CDR3 is 15 amino acids. DNA of the CDR3: TGTGCCAGCAGCCAAGTTCGGGACCGTGGGAAGACCCAGTACTTC. Its protein product is CASSQVRDRGKTQYF.

V gene TRBV6-4 combines with J gene TRBJ2-5; D gene unclear. Trimming pared 3 bases from V and 1 base from J, leaving 9 bases between. Germline loops: CDR1 MRHNA, CDR2 SNTAGT. The CDR3 is 14 amino acids. The CDR3 nucleotides are TGTGCCAGCAGTGAAGAACAGCTCCAAGAGACCCAGTACTTC. Translated, it gives CASSEEQLQETQYF.

CDR3 in amino acids: CATSKQGADTEAFF. CDR3 in DNA: TGTGCCACCAGCAAACAGGGGGCAGACACTGAAGCTTTCTTT. The J gene is TRBJ1-1, the V gene TRBV15, with TRBD1 identical over 9 bases. V lost 4 bases, J lost 3 bases, and 3 bases stayed unmatched. Germline values: CDR1 LNHNV, CDR2 YYDKDF (reference sequence). The CDR3 spans 14 residues. The complete variable domain, with remaining parts taken from reference TRBV15 and TRBJ1-1, reads DAMVIQNPRYQVTQFGKPVTLSCSQTLNHNVMYWYQQKSSQAPKLLFHYYDKDFNNEADTPDNFQSRRPNTSFCFLDIRSPGLGDTAMYLCATSKQGADTEAFFGQGTRLTVV.

The CDR3 DNA reads as TGTGCCAGCAGCCAAGCCGGGACTAGCGGGAACACTGATAAGCAGTACTTC. It codes for CASSQAGTSGNTDKQYF. The chain links TRBV4-2 to TRBJ2-5; TRBD2 matches at 13 bases. The CDR3 is 17 residues long. Per the germline V gene, CDR1 is LGHNA and CDR2 is YNFKEQ. The junction had 13 bases not matched to a gene; V was cut back by 1 base and J by 11 bases.

This rearrangement joins TRBV6-6 to TRBJ2-7; tentatively, D is TRBD2 (5 bases). The germline V gene encodes CDR1 MNHNY and CDR2 SVGAGI (reference sequence). The CDR3 has 13 amino acids. V was pared by 2 bases and J by 1 base, with 6 bases between. In DNA, the CDR3 is TGTGCCAGCAGTTACAGGGAGTCCTACGAGCAGTACTTC. It translates to CASSYRESYEQYF.

This chain joins TRBV27 and TRBJ1-4, with 7 bases lining up with TRBD1. V lost 4 bases and J lost 4; bases outside the gene matches: 6. The V gene's germline CDR1 is MNHEY and CDR2 SMNVEV (reference sequence). This CDR3 contains 15 residues. DNA of the CDR3: TGTGCCAGCAGTTCTCTAGGGGGCCTTAATGAAAAACTGTTTTTT. Translating gives CASSSLGGLNEKLFF.

The J gene is TRBJ2-1, the V gene TRBV7-2, with 8 bases that match TRBD2. There are 14 residues in the CDR3. V lost 3 bases, J lost 8 bases, and 6 bases stayed unmatched. Germline V CDR1 and CDR2: SGHTA, FQGNSA. The CDR3 region is CASSFRGGIYEQFF. CDR3 nucleotides: TGTGCCAGCAGCTTTCGGGGGGGCATCTATGAGCAGTTCTTC.

The J gene is TRBJ2-3, the V gene TRBV10-1, with D possibly called TRBD1 or TRBD2 (6 bases each). Germline-derived CDR1 and CDR2 are WNHNN and SYGVQD (reference sequence). The CDR3 spans 15 residues. V lost 7 bases to trimming and J lost 6 bases, with 20 bases between them. The DNA for the CDR3 is TGCGCCAGCAACCCAGGGGTCCGAGGGGGGGATACGCAGTATTTT. Its translation is CASNPGVRGGDTQYF.

The CDR3 DNA reads TGTGCCAGTAGTTCACCGGGACAGGCAACAGCCTATGGCTACACCTTC. Residues: CASSSPGQATAYGYTF. This chain uses TRBV19 with TRBJ1-2; 8 bases agree with TRBD1. The CDR3 length is 16 residues. Germline CDR1 is LNHDA and CDR2 is SQIVND (reference sequence). V was clipped by 5 bases and J by 4 bases; unmatched bases: 12.

This chain's CDR3 is CASSLGGQGEETQYF. DNA for the CDR3: TGTGCCAGCAGCCTAGGGGGACAGGGAGAAGAGACCCAGTACTTC. The chain is built from TRBV7-9 and TRBJ2-5; 9 bases align to TRBD1. CDR1 SEHNR and CDR2 FQNEAQ come from the germline V gene (reference sequence). This CDR3 is 15 amino acids long. With 5 bases clipped from V and 3 bases from J, the junction kept 7 bases outside the gene matches.

The chain carries TRBV6-1 and TRBJ1-1; 11 nucleotides align to TRBD1. The CDR3 spans 16 residues. The V gene end was trimmed by 0 bases and the J gene end by 7 bases; junction bases not matched to a gene: 7. Germline V lookup: CDR1 MNHNS, CDR2 SASEGT. The CDR3 DNA is TGTGCCAGCAGTGAAGCGGGACAGGGGGTACCGCTTGAAGCTTTCTTT. It specifies CASSEAGQGVPLEAFF.

V and J are TRBV7-9 and TRBJ2-3; no clear D. The CDR3 loop spans 17 amino acids. Per the germline V gene, CDR1 is SEHNR and CDR2 is FQNEAQ (reference sequence). The V end lost 1 base, the J end lost 0 bases, and 14 bases lay between the germline ends. DNA for the CDR3: TGTGCCAGCAGCTTAGTTGTGGTCAGCACTAGCACAGATACGCAGTATTTT. This gives the protein CASSLVVVSTSTDTQYF.

This chain joins TRBV9 and TRBJ2-7; D uncertain. CDR1 and CDR2 (germline): SGDLS, YYNGEE. Trimming pared 4 bases from V and 6 bases from J, leaving 14 bases between. This CDR3 is 13 amino acids long. The CDR3 is CASSTTSASEQYF. In nucleotides, the CDR3 is TGTGCCAGCAGCACCACCTCGGCATCCGAGCAGTACTTC. Full variable domain (remainder filled in from reference TRBV9 and TRBJ2-7): DSGVTQTPKHLITATGQRVTLRCSPRSGDLSVYWYQQSLDQGLQFLIQYYNGEERAKGNILERFSAQQFPDLHSELNLSSLELGDSALYFCASSTTSASEQYFGPGTRLTVT.

The CDR3 nucleotides are TGTGCCAGCAGTTCCGCCGGGACTAGCGGAGAAGAGACCCAGTACTTC. Residues: CASSSAGTSGEETQYF. This chain joins TRBV6-5 and TRBJ2-5, with 11 bases that match TRBD2. CDR3 size: 16 residues. The ends lost 4 bases at V and 3 bases at J; junction bases unmatched: 7. Germline V gives CDR1 MNHEY, CDR2 SVGAGI.

V gene TRBV7-9 combines with J gene TRBJ2-7, with TRBD2 matching 10 bases. This CDR3 contains 16 residues. Germline CDR1 is SEHNR and CDR2 is FQNEAQ (reference sequence). The J segment lost 4 bases and the V segment lost 5 bases, leaving 11 bases of the junction unmatched. CDR3 sequence (DNA): TGTGCCAGCAGCCCTCTAACTAGCGGGGAAACTTACGAGCAGTACTTC. This translates into CASSPLTSGETYEQYF. Combining the CDR3 with reference TRBV7-9 and TRBJ2-7 gives the whole variable domain DTGVSQNPRHKITKRGQNVTFRCDPISEHNRLYWYRQTLGQGPEFLTYFQNEAQLEKSRLLSDRFSAERPKGSFSTLEIQRTEQGDSAMYLCASSPLTSGETYEQYFGPGTRLTVT.